This is a list of T cell receptor beta chains from one sample in a study of CD8+CD57+ T cells in acquired aplastic anemia. MiXCR was run by TCRdb on the reads, yielding one entry per CDR3 protein. Of fewer than 250,000 distinct CDR3 sequences in the sample, around 45% were seen once. The sequencing input was sorted CD4+, CD8+, or CD8+CD57+ T cells (not recorded which) from PBMCs. Receptors originate from a human donor with aplastic anemia. Each CDR3 is given without its conserved first and last residue. A row's size may be missing; if present it is once, few, many or a size class.

clone size: .
J gene: TRBJ2-7
V gene: TRBV6-1
CDR3 protein: ASTMLAGAYEQY

clone size: .
J gene: TRBJ1-2
V gene: TRBV7-9
CDR3 protein: ASSRSTPTEGYT

clone size: many
J gene: TRBJ2-7
V gene: TRBV7-8
CDR3 protein: ASSLAAEQY

clone size: .
J gene: TRBJ2-7
V gene: TRBV10-2
CDR3 protein: ASRDPQGVDEQY

clone size: few
J gene: TRBJ2-5
V gene: TRBV4-1
CDR3 protein: ASSQSTGRGETQY

clone size: .
J gene: TRBJ1-5
V gene: TRBV28
CDR3 protein: ASHPRDSYGVGNQPQH

clone size: .
J gene: TRBJ2-2
V gene: TRBV11-2
CDR3 protein: ASSPTLVSGELF

clone size: .
J gene: TRBJ1-5
V gene: TRBV19
CDR3 protein: ASSGTGVPLSNQPQH

clone size: once
J gene: TRBJ2-1
V gene: TRBV24-1
CDR3 protein: ATSGPTSGGAGEQF

clone size: .
J gene: TRBJ2-2
V gene: TRBV7-2
CDR3 protein: ASSHTGTVNTGELF

clone size: few
J gene: TRBJ2-5
V gene: TRBV29-1
CDR3 protein: SVDRGVAQY

clone size: .
J gene: TRBJ2-7
V gene: TRBV2
CDR3 protein: APQGGEQY

clone size: .
J gene: TRBJ2-2
V gene: TRBV7-9
CDR3 protein: ASSGPPSGGNTGELF

clone size: many
J gene: TRBJ2-1
V gene: TRBV6-5
CDR3 protein: ASSPWGRDNEQF

clone size: .
J gene: TRBJ2-7
V gene: TRBV24-1
CDR3 protein: ASGPGGRGVSYEQY

clone size: few
J gene: TRBJ2-7
V gene: TRBV3-1
CDR3 protein: ASSIVGAYEQY

clone size: .
J gene: TRBJ2-1
V gene: TRBV24-1
CDR3 protein: ALFVRDHNEQF

clone size: many
J gene: TRBJ1-5
V gene: TRBV10-1
CDR3 protein: ASVGHNSNQPQH

clone size: .
J gene: TRBJ1-5
V gene: TRBV20-1
CDR3 protein: SACWSSNQPQH

clone size: .
J gene: TRBJ2-7
V gene: TRBV27
CDR3 protein: ASRTTGMKFYEQY

clone size: many
J gene: TRBJ2-1
V gene: TRBV20-1
CDR3 protein: SARSIQETYNEQF

clone size: few
J gene: TRBJ2-3
V gene: TRBV24-1
CDR3 protein: AVALPNGGGPTDTQY

clone size: .
J gene: TRBJ2-3
V gene: TRBV11-2
CDR3 protein: ASSFAGRFTDTQY

clone size: many
J gene: TRBJ1-1
V gene: TRBV9
CDR3 protein: ASSASWGGSTEAF

clone size: .
J gene: TRBJ1-4
V gene: TRBV20-1
CDR3 protein: SAGKRTDTTNEKLF

clone size: many
J gene: TRBJ2-1
V gene: TRBV15
CDR3 protein: ATLRREKEYNEQF

clone size: .
J gene: TRBJ2-7
V gene: TRBV9
CDR3 protein: ASSVEGYEQY

clone size: .
J gene: TRBJ2-7
V gene: TRBV9
CDR3 protein: ASSVDAQTYEQY

clone size: .
J gene: TRBJ2-3
V gene: TRBV5-1
CDR3 protein: ASSASSGGTDTQY

clone size: few
J gene: TRBJ1-5
V gene: TRBV30
CDR3 protein: AWEGDSNQPQH

clone size: few
J gene: TRBJ2-7
V gene: TRBV6-1
CDR3 protein: ASRPTIVLESIHEQY

clone size: .
J gene: TRBJ2-7
V gene: TRBV5-5
CDR3 protein: ASSPYSTSYEQY